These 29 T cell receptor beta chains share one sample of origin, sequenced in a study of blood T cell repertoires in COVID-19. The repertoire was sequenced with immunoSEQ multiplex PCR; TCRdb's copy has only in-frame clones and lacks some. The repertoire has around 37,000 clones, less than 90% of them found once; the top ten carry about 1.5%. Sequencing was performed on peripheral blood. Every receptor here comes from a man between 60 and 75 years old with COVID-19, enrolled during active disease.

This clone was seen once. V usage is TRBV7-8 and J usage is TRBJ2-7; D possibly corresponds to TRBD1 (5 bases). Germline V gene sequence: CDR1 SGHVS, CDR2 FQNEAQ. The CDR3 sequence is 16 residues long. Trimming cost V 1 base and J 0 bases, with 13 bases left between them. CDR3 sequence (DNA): TGTGCCAGCAGCTTAGGAACAGGCACTTTCTCCTACGAGCAGTACTTC. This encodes CASSLGTGTFSYEQYF. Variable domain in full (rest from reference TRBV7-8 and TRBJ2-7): GAGVSQSPRYKVAKRGQDVALRCDPISGHVSLFWYQQALGQGPEFLTYFQNEAQLDKSGLPSDRFFAERPEGSVSTLKIQRTQQEDSAVYLCASSLGTGTFSYEQYFGPGTRLTVT.

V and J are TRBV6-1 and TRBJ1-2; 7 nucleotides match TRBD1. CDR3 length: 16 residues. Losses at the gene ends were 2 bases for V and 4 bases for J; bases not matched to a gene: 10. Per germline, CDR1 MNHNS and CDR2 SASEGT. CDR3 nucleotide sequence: TGTGCCAGCAGTGAACCACAGGGGCTTAGGGTCTATGGCTACACCTTC. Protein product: CASSEPQGLRVYGYTF.

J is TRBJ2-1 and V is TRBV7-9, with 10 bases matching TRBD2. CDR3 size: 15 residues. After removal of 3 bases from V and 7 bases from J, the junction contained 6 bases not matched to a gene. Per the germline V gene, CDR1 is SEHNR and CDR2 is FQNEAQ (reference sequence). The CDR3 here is CASSLSGRAGNEQFF. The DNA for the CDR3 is TGTGCCAGCAGCTTGAGCGGGAGGGCCGGTAATGAGCAGTTCTTC.

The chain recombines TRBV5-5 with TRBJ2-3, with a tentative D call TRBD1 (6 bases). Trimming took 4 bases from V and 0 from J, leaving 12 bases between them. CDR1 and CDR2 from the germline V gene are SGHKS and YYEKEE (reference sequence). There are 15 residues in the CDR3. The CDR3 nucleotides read TGTGCCAGCAGCGCCCTAGGACAGAGCACAGATACGCAGTATTTT. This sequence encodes CASSALGQSTDTQYF.

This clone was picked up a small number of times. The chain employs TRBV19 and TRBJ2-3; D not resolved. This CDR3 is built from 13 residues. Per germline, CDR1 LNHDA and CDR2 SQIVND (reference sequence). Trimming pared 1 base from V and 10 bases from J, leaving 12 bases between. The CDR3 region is CASSIGPSDSQYF. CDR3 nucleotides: TGTGCCAGTAGTATAGGACCCTCCGACTCGCAGTATTTT.

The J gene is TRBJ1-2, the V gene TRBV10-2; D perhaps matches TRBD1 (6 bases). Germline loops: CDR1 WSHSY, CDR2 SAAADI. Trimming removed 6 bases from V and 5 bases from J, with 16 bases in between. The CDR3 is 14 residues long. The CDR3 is CASSPVRDTYGYTF. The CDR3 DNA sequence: TGCGCCAGCAGCCCCGTCCGGGACACGTATGGCTACACCTTC.

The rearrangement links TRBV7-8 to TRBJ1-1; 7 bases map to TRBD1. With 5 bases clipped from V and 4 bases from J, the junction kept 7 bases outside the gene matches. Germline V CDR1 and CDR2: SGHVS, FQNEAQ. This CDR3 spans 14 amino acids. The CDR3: CASSAYRGRTEAFF. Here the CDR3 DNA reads TGTGCCAGCAGCGCCTACAGGGGACGCACTGAAGCTTTCTTT. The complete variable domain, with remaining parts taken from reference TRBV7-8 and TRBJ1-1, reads GAGVSQSPRYKVAKRGQDVALRCDPISGHVSLFWYQQALGQGPEFLTYFQNEAQLDKSGLPSDRFFAERPEGSVSTLKIQRTQQEDSAVYLCASSAYRGRTEAFFGQGTRLTVV.

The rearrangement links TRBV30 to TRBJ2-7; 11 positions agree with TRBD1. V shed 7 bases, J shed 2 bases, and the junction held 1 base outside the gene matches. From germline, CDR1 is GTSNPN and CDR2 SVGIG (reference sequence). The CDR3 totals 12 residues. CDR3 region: CASGQGAYEQYF. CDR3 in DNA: TGTGCCTCGGGACAGGGGGCCTACGAGCAGTACTTC.

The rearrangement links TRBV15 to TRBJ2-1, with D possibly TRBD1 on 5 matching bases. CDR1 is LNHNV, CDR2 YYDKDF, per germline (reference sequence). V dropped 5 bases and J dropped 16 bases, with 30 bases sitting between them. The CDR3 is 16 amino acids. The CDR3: CATSGSPATTARVRFF. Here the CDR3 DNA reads TGTGCCACCAGCGGGTCCCCAGCGACGACAGCCCGAGTTCGATTCTTC. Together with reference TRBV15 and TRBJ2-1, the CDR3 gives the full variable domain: DAMVIQNPRYQVTQFGKPVTLSCSQTLNHNVMYWYQQKSSQAPKLLFHYYDKDFNNEADTPDNFQSRRPNTSFCFLDIRSPGLGDTAMYLCATSGSPATTARVRFFGPGTRLTVL.

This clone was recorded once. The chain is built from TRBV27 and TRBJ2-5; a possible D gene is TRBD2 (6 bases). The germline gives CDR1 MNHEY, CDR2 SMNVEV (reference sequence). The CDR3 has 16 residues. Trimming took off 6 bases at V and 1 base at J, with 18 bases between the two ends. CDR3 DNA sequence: TGTGCCAGCAGCCCCAGGTGGAGGGGCGCCCAAGAGACCCAGTACTTC. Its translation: CASSPRWRGAQETQYF.

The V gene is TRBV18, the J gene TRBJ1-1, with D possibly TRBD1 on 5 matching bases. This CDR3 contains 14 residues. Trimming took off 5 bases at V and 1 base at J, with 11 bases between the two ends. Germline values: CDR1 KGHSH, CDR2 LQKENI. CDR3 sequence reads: CASSAGRRNTEAFF. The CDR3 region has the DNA TGTGCCAGCTCAGCGGGACGGCGGAACACTGAAGCTTTCTTT.

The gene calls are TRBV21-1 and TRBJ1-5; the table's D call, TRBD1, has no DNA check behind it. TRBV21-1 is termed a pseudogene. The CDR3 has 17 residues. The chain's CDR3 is CASPKPGQIVSNQPQHF. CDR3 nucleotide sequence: TGTGCCAGCCCCAAACCCGGACAGATCGTTAGCAATCAGCCCCAGCATTTT.

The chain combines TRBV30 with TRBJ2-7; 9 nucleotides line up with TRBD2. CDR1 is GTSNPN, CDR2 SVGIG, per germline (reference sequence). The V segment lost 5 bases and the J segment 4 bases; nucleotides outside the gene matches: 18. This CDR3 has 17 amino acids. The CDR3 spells CAWERTMGLAGVYEQYF. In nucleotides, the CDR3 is TGTGCCTGGGAACGGACTATGGGGTTAGCGGGAGTATACGAGCAGTACTTC.

The DNA of the CDR3 is TGTGCCACCAGCAGTCCCAGGACAGGGGACTATGGCTACACCTTC. Translation gives CATSSPRTGDYGYTF. The chain uses TRBV15 and TRBJ1-2; 9 positions match TRBD1. CDR3 size: 15 residues. After removal of 3 bases from V and 3 bases from J, the junction contained 5 bases not matched to a gene. The germline gives CDR1 LNHNV, CDR2 YYDKDF (reference sequence).

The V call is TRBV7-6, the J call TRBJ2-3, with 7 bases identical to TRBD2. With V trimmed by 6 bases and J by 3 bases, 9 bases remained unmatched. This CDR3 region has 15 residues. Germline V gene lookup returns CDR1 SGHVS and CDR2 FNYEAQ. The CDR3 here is CASRPTSVGTDTQYF. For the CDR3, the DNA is TGTGCCAGCAGACCTACTAGCGTGGGGACAGATACGCAGTATTTT.

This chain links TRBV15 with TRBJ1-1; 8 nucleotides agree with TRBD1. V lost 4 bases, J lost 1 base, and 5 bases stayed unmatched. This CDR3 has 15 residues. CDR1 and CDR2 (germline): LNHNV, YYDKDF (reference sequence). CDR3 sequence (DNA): TGTGCCACCAGCAACCGGACAGGGTGGAACACTGAAGCTTTCTTT. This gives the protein CATSNRTGWNTEAFF.

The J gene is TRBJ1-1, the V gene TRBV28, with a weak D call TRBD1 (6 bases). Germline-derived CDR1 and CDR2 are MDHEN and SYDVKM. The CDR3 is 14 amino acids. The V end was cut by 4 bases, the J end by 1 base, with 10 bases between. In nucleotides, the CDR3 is TGTGCCAGCAGTTGGCAGGGGTGGAACACTGAAGCTTTCTTT. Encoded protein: CASSWQGWNTEAFF.

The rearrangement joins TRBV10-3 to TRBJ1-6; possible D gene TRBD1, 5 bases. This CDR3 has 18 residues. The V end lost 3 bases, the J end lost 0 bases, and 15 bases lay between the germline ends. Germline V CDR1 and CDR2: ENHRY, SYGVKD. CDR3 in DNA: TGTGCCATCAGTGATCGCGGACACTTAAGCTCCTATAATTCACCCCTCCACTTT. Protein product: CAISDRGHLSSYNSPLHF.

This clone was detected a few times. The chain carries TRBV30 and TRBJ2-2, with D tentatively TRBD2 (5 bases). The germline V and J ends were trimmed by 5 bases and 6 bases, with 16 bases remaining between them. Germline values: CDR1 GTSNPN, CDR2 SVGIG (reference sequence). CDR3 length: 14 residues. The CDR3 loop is CAWSFTPEAGELFF. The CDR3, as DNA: TGTGCCTGGTCCTTTACCCCGGAGGCCGGGGAGCTGTTTTTT.

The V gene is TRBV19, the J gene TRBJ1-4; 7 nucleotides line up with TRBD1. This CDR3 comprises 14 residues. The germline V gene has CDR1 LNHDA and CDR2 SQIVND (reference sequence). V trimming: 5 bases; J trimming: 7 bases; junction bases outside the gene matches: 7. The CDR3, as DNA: TGTGCCAGTAGTGGGACAGTACGATTTGAAAAACTGTTTTTT. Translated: CASSGTVRFEKLFF.

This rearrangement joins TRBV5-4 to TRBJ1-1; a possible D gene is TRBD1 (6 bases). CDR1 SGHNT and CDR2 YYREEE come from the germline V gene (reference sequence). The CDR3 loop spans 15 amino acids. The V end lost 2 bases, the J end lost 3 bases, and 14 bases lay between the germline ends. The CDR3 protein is CASSFTTGWDTEAFF. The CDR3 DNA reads TGTGCCAGCAGCTTTACGACAGGCTGGGACACTGAAGCTTTCTTT.

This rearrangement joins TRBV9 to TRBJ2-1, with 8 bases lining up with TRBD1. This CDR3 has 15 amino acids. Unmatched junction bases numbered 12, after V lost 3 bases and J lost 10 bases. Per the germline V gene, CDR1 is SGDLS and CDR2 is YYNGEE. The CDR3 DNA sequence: TGTGCCAGCAGCGCTACTTCCGGGACAGGTGGCGAGCAGTTCTTC. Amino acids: CASSATSGTGGEQFF.

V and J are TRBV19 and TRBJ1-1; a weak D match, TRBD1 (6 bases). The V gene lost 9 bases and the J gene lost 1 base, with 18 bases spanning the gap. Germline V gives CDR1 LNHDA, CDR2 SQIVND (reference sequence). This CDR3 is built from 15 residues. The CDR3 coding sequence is TGTGCCAGCCAACAGTTGAGGACAGCGAACACTGAAGCTTTCTTT. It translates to CASQQLRTANTEAFF.

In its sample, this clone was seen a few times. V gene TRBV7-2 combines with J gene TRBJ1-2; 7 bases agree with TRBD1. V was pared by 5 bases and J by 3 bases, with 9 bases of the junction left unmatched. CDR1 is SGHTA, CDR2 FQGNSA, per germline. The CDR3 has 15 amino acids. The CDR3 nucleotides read TGTGCCAGCAGCACCCCGACAGGGCTCTACTATGGCTACACCTTC. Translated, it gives CASSTPTGLYYGYTF.

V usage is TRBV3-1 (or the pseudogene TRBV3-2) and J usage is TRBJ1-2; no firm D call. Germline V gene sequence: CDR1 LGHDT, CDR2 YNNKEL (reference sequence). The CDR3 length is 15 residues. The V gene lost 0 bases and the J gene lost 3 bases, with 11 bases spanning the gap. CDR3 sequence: CASSQDRGSDYGYTF. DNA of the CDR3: TGTGCCAGCAGCCAAGACCGGGGTTCGGACTATGGCTACACCTTC.

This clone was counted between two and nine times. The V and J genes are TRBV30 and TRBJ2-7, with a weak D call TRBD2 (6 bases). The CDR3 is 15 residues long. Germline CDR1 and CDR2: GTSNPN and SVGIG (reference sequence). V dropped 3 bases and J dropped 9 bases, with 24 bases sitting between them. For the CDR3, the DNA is TGTGCCTGGAGAGACCCCGGGACTCCCGGCCAGGCGCAGTACTTC. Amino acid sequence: CAWRDPGTPGQAQYF.

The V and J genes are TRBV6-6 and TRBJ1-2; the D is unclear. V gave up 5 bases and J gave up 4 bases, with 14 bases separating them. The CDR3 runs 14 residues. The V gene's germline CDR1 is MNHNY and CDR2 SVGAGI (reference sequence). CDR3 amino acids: CASSPRQSSYGYTF. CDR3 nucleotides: TGTGCCAGCAGTCCCAGGCAGTCATCCTATGGCTACACCTTC.

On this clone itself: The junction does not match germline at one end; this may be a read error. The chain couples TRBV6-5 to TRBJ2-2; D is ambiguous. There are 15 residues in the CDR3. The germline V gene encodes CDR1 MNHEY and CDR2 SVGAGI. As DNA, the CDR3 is TGTGCCAGCAGTGACTCCGGGTCTCACACCGGGGAGCTGTTTTTT. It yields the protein CASSDSGSHTGELFF.

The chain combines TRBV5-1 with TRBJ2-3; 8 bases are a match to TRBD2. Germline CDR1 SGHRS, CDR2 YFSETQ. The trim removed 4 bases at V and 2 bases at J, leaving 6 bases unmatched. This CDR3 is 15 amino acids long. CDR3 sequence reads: CASSLGRAFTDTQYF. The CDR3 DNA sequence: TGCGCCAGCAGCCTCGGGAGGGCCTTCACAGATACGCAGTATTTT.